This record looks at one TCR beta chain sequence and its context. The antigen is unknown. The germline V and J ends were trimmed by 6 bases and 4 bases, with 7 bases remaining between them. Germline CDR1 reads SNHLY; CDR2 reads FYNNEI. CDR3 length equals 12 residues. Some clones are missing from TCRdb's copy, which holds only in-frame ones; the method was immunoSEQ multiplex PCR. The sample includes more than 13,000 clones, about three quarters seen only once; the top ten take about 10%. The data are from a study of somatic mutations in cytotoxic T cells in rheumatoid arthritis. Turning to the study itself: A 30 ml EDTA sample of patient blood was drawn right after diagnosis, before any treatment. Sorted by flow to nearly 100% purity were some V beta antibody-stained T-cell populations, including V beta1+ cells sequenced for TCRB. Points from the study as a whole: The top CD8+ clone topped 20% of CD8+ cells in about an eighth of the roughly 60 patients. Unlike healthy controls, rheumatoid arthritis patients had CD8+ clonality that increased with age.

The chain is built from TRBV2 and TRBJ1-5; unclear D gene. The specimen was CD8+ T cells sorted from blood. The origin of this receptor is an adult with rheumatoid arthritis. DNA for the CDR3: TGTGCCAGCAGAGGGTGGAATCAGCCCCAGCATTTT. Amino acids: CASRGWNQPQHF.